This passage covers 22 T cell receptor beta chains from one sample sequenced in a study of blood T cells in healthy people across ages. PCR was performed a second time for roughly 7 to 11 cycles using a sample-barcoded 5' primer and a J-beta primer mix. TCRdb recomputed calls from the 5' RACE reads with MiXCR, one row per CDR3 protein. The data contain approximately 360,000 distinct CDR3 sequences, 52% of them singletons. Source material: blood. Receptors were obtained from a man between 60 and 75 years old in good health.

The V gene is TRBV11-3, the J gene TRBJ2-1; 14 bases are a match to TRBD2. The germline V gene encodes CDR1 SGHNT and CDR2 YENEEA. The V gene end was trimmed by 4 bases and the J gene end by 0 bases; junction bases not matched to a gene: 11. This CDR3 contains 20 residues. The CDR3 nucleotides are TGTGCCAGCAGCTCCCGGGGGGGACTAGCGGGAGCCAACTCCTACAATGAGCAGTTCTTC. Protein: CASSSRGGLAGANSYNEQFF.

This clonotype has just a few counts. This chain connects TRBV6-2 or TRBV6-3 to TRBJ2-1; the D is unclear. This CDR3 is built from 13 residues. Trimming cost V 7 bases and J 4 bases, with 11 bases left between them. CDR1 MNHEY and CDR2 SVGEGT come from the germline V gene. The CDR3 is CASKAEVYNEQFF. The CDR3 DNA is TGTGCCAGCAAGGCCGAGGTATACAATGAGCAGTTCTTC.

A few counts support this clonotype. The J gene is TRBJ2-7, the V gene TRBV5-1; D gene uncertain. Gene TRBJ2-5 matches the end of the DNA better, so the J call may be wrong. The germline V gene encodes CDR1 SGHRS and CDR2 YFSETQ. The CDR3 extends over 14 amino acids. The CDR3 sequence is CASSLATLGETQYF. CDR3 sequence (DNA): TGCGCCAGCAGCTTGGCAACGTTAGGAGAGACCCAGTACTTC.

This clonotype was seen a few times. The J gene is TRBJ1-2, the V gene TRBV29-1; D is perhaps TRBD1 (5 bases). CDR1 is SQVTM and CDR2 is ANQGSEA in the germline V gene. V lost 4 bases to trimming and J lost 1 base, with 10 bases between them. This CDR3 comprises 13 residues. In nucleotides, the CDR3 is TGCAGCGTTGCCCAGGGTAATAACTATGGCTACACCTTC. This translates into CSVAQGNNYGYTF.

For the CDR3, the DNA is TGTGCCAGCAGTTATCTGCCAGGGCGCAGGGGCATCGGTGAGCAGTACTTC. Encoded protein: CASSYLPGRRGIGEQYF. The chain combines TRBV6-2 or TRBV6-3 with TRBJ2-5, with D possibly TRBD1 on 6 matching bases. The CDR3 spans 17 residues. V was trimmed by 3 bases and J by 11 bases, leaving 28 bases between them. Germline V gene data show CDR1 as MNHEY and CDR2 as SVGEGT.

The chain couples TRBV15 to TRBJ2-5; 11 bases map to TRBD2. The DNA end is a closer match to TRBJ2-7, so the J assignment may be wrong. The CDR3 runs to 15 residues. Germline loops: CDR1 LNHNV, CDR2 YYDKDF (reference sequence). CDR3 sequence: CATSRATGLADEQYF. The CDR3 bases are TGTGCCACCAGCAGAGCCACGGGACTAGCGGACGAGCAGTACTTC.

The gene calls are TRBV28 and TRBJ2-5; 14 nucleotides match TRBD2. Trimming removed 6 bases from V and 11 bases from J; junction bases left unmatched: 11. The CDR3 is made up of 15 amino acids. Germline values: CDR1 MDHEN, CDR2 SYDVKM. The CDR3 DNA follows: TGTGCCAGCAGACAAGGGACTAGCGGGAGCAATGAGCAGTACTTC. Translated, it gives CASRQGTSGSNEQYF.

The chain uses TRBV12-3 or TRBV12-4 and TRBJ2-3; 7 nucleotides line up with TRBD2. The length of the CDR3 is 15 residues. V gave up 5 bases and J gave up 2 bases; unmatched junction bases: 7. CDR3 loop: CASSQSGKTTDTQYF. The CDR3 DNA reads as TGTGCCAGCAGTCAAAGCGGGAAGACCACAGATACGCAGTATTTT.

Remarks on this clonotype: Germline and junction disagree at one end, which may indicate a read error. The V and J genes are TRBV7-9 and TRBJ1-2; D is undetermined. From germline, CDR1 is SEHNR and CDR2 FQNEAQ (reference sequence). This CDR3 region has 17 residues. The CDR3 coding sequence is TGTGCCAGCAGCTTCCCATTGGTTGCAGAAACTGCCTATGGCTACAACTTC. This encodes CASSFPLVAETAYGYNF.

In its sample, this clonotype was seen a few times. The genes are TRBV20-1 and TRBJ2-5; D gene uncertain. In germline, CDR1 is DFQATT, CDR2 SNEGSKA (reference sequence). V gave up 0 bases and J gave up 5 bases, with 16 bases separating them. This CDR3 comprises 15 residues. This CDR3 reads CSARDPLNPGETQYF. CDR3 DNA sequence: TGCAGTGCTAGAGACCCCCTCAACCCGGGTGAGACCCAGTACTTC.

This sequence joins TRBV27 and TRBJ2-3; 7 bases line up with TRBD1. Germline values: CDR1 MNHEY, CDR2 SMNVEV (reference sequence). With 5 bases clipped from V and 5 bases from J, the junction kept 10 bases outside the gene matches. CDR3 length equals 15 residues. The CDR3 DNA reads as TGTGCCAGCAGTCACGGGACAGCCAATATAGATACGCAGTATTTT. This gives the protein CASSHGTANIDTQYF.

V and J are TRBV13 and TRBJ2-7; D gene ambiguous. V gave up 1 base and J gave up 5 bases, with 9 bases separating them. CDR3 length: 13 amino acids. Germline V lookup: CDR1 PRHDT, CDR2 FYEKMQ (reference sequence). CDR3 amino acids: CASSLASYDEQYF. The CDR3 coding sequence is TGTGCCAGCAGCTTAGCTAGTTACGACGAGCAGTACTTC.

This clonotype was recorded at least ten times. The rearrangement links TRBV10-3 to TRBJ2-1; D not resolved. Trimming left V 0 bases short and J 5 bases short, with 5 bases between. The CDR3 has 13 residues. CDR1 is ENHRY and CDR2 is SYGVKD in the germline V gene. This CDR3 is CAISESRDNEQFF. The CDR3 DNA sequence: TGTGCCATCAGTGAGTCTCGAGACAATGAGCAGTTCTTC.

The genes are TRBV5-1 and TRBJ2-4, with D possibly matching TRBD2 (6 bases). Near its end, the DNA agrees better with TRBJ2-7, so the J call may be wrong. The germline CDR1 and CDR2 sequences are SGHRS and YFSETQ. This CDR3 comprises 12 residues. CDR3 coding DNA: TGCGCCAGCAGCTTGGGGGAGGACGAGCAGTACTTC. It is translated as CASSLGEDEQYF.

V and J are TRBV10-1 and TRBJ2-3, with D possibly TRBD1 on 6 matching bases. CDR3 size: 16 residues. V gave up 2 bases and J gave up 3 bases, with 15 bases separating them. CDR1 and CDR2 from the germline V gene are WNHNN and SYGVQD (reference sequence). The CDR3 is CASSENPRGLTDTQYF. The CDR3, as DNA: TGCGCCAGCAGTGAGAACCCCAGGGGTTTGACAGATACGCAGTATTTT.

This clonotype was counted at least ten times. The rearrangement links TRBV7-9 to TRBJ2-7; 12 nucleotides line up with TRBD1. CDR3 length equals 15 residues. Losses at the gene ends were 4 bases for V and 5 bases for J; bases not matched to a gene: 6. Germline V gene lookup returns CDR1 SEHNR and CDR2 FQNEAQ (reference sequence). CDR3 residues: CASSSLGQGAHEQYF. In DNA form, the CDR3 reads TGTGCCAGCAGCTCCCTGGGACAGGGGGCCCACGAGCAGTACTTC.

This clonotype was counted ten times or more. The rearrangement joins TRBV29-1 to TRBJ2-1; tentative D call: TRBD2 (5 bases). V lost 7 bases and J 6 bases, leaving 16 bases between the germline ends. This CDR3 is 13 amino acids long. CDR1 is SQVTM, CDR2 ANQGSEA, per germline. CDR3 DNA: TGCAGCGGTTCCCATAGGCTAGCCAATGAGCAGTTCTTC. Translated: CSGSHRLANEQFF.

The chain carries TRBV7-2 and TRBJ2-1; D may be TRBD2 (5 bases). The CDR3 has 15 residues. The germline V gene has CDR1 SGHTA and CDR2 FQGNSA. V lost 5 bases, J lost 0 bases, and 11 bases lay in between. The CDR3 is CASSTTRISYNEQFF. As DNA, the CDR3 is TGTGCCAGCAGCACCACTAGAATCTCCTACAATGAGCAGTTCTTC.

V usage is TRBV20-1 and J usage is TRBJ2-3; 7 nucleotides agree with TRBD2. This CDR3 comprises 13 residues. V trimming: 4 bases; J trimming: 2 bases; junction bases outside the gene matches: 3. The V gene's germline CDR1 is DFQATT and CDR2 SNEGSKA (reference sequence). The CDR3 sequence is CSATSGFTDTQYF. The CDR3 nucleotides are TGCAGTGCTACTAGCGGATTCACAGATACGCAGTATTTT.

V and J are TRBV12-3 or TRBV12-4 and TRBJ2-3; D remains ambiguous. The CDR3 contains 13 residues. V lost 5 bases, J lost 2 bases, and 8 bases lay in between. The chain's CDR3 is CASSDRNTDTQYF. As DNA, the CDR3 is TGTGCCAGCAGTGACCGGAACACAGATACGCAGTATTTT.

The chain uses TRBV30 and TRBJ1-6, with D perhaps matching TRBD1 (6 bases). Per the germline V gene, CDR1 is GTSNPN and CDR2 is SVGIG (reference sequence). The germline V and J ends were trimmed by 4 bases and 7 bases, with 14 bases remaining between them. This CDR3 region has 14 residues. CDR3 in amino acids: CAWNRDIRNSPLHF. CDR3 nucleotide sequence: TGTGCCTGGAATAGGGACATTCGGAATTCACCCCTCCACTTT.

Turning to this clonotype: A clone one base away is much larger, so this may be a read error. The chain links TRBV19 to TRBJ2-5, with no clear D. The CDR3 consists of 13 residues. The V gene lost 3 bases and the J gene lost 11 bases, with 16 bases spanning the gap. Germline V CDR1 and CDR2: LNHDA, SQIVND (reference sequence). The CDR3: CASSMSRLDEQYF. CDR3 sequence (DNA): TGTGCCAGTAGTATGTCGCGGCTTGATGAGCAGTACTTC.